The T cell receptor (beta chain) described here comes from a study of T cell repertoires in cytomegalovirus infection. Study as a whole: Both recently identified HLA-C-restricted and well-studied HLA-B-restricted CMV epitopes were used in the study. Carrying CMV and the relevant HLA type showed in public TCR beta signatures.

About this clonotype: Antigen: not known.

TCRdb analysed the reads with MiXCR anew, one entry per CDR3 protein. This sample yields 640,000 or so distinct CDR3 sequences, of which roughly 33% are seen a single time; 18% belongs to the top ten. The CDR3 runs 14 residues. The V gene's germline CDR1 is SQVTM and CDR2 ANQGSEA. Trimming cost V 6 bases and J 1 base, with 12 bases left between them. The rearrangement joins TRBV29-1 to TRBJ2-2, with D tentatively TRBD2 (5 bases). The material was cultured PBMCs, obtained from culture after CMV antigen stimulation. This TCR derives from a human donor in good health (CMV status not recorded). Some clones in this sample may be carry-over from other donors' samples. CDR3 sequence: CSVVDGKNTGELFF. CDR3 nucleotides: TGCAGCGTCGTAGACGGGAAGAACACCGGGGAGCTGTTTTTT.